This T cell receptor beta chain was sequenced for a study of control samples from healthy donors and cancer patients. TCRdb keeps only in-frame clones here, not all; method: immunoSEQ multiplex PCR. The sample shows more than 150,000 clones, roughly nine tenths of them seen only once. The CDR3 runs 17 residues. Trimming shortened V by 0 bases and J by 1 base, and 14 bases separated the two germline ends. Germline loops: CDR1 LNHNV, CDR2 YYDKDF (reference sequence). This chain connects TRBV15 to TRBJ2-3, with D tentatively TRBD1 (6 bases). The TCR comes from a woman aged 30 to 39 in good health. Sequencing used blood. The CDR3 reads CATSRELPRQGTDTQYF. As DNA, the CDR3 is TGTGCCACCAGCAGAGAACTGCCGAGACAGGGCACAGATACGCAGTATTTT.